This TCR beta chain was recorded in a study of T-cell reconstitution after alpha-beta-depleted transplantation in children. Molecular barcoding with unique molecular identifiers was used for the TCRbeta library. MiXCR was run by TCRdb on the PCR reads, yielding one entry per CDR3 protein. The table has 450,000 to 700,000 distinct CDR3 sequences, roughly 27% seen once. In this sample, this clonotype turned up a few times. Its antigen remains unidentified. Broader study findings: Hyperexpanded clones declined; after one year, newly produced T cells mostly supplied diversity. Elevated TCRbeta diversity at day 60 was traced, in some patients, to surviving recipient T cells and thymic progenitors. After transplant, at about two months, alpha-beta T cells were reportedly derived from several hundred expanded graft clones.

Germline V CDR1 and CDR2: SGHRS, YFSETQ. The ends were cut back, 3 bases at V and 2 bases at J, with 12 bases in the middle. There are 14 residues in the CDR3. The specimen comprised PBMCs, sampled before TCRalphabeta/CD19-depleted stem cell transplant. The receptor's source is a boy under two years old with Wiskott-Aldrich syndrome, due to receive a stem cell transplant. The V and J genes are TRBV5-1 and TRBJ2-7; weak D call: TRBD2 (6 bases). The CDR3 DNA follows: TGCGCCAGCAGCTACCAGACTAGTCCCTACGAGCAGTACTTC. Its protein is CASSYQTSPYEQYF.